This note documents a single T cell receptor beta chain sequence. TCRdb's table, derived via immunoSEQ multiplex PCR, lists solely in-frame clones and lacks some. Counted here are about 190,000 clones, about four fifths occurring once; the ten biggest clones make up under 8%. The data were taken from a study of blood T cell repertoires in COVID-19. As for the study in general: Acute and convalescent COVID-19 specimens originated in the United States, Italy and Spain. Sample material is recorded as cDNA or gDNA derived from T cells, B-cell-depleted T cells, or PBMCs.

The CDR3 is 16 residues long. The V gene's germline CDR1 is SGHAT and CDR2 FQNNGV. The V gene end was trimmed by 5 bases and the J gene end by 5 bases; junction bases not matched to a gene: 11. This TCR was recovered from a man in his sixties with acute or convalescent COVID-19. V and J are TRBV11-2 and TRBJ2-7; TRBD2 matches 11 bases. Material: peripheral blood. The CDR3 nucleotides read TGTGCCAGCAGCGCACGGAGACTAGCGGGAAACAACGAGCAGTACTTC. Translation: CASSARRLAGNNEQYF.